Only a few counts were recorded for the clone carrying this TCR beta chain. Its target is not known. This sample was taken from a study of graft-versus-host responses after intestinal transplantation. Across the study: Isolated intestinal, liver-intestinal, or multivisceral transplants were what recipients had. The whole recipient group had anti-thymocyte globulin induction followed by tacrolimus and steroids for around three years.

Measured with immunoSEQ multiplex PCR; TCRdb has only the in-frame clones, and not every one. The sample yields about 71,000 clones, about 92% seen once. Findings and limits, study-wide: Peak circulating GvH clone levels were associated with early post-transplant HvG declines. The recipient marrow held GvH clones, and some of them showed up first in ileum or blood.

The germline V gene has CDR1 SGHTA and CDR2 FQGTGA. V gave up 6 bases and J gave up 4 bases; unmatched junction bases: 7. CDR3 length: 15 residues. The sequences come from unstimulated CD8+ T cells sorted from spleen or lymph node cells, collected before intestinal transplant. V and J are TRBV7-3 and TRBJ2-2, with TRBD2 matching over 8 bases. The TCR sequence derives from a human donor who received an intestinal transplant. The CDR3 bases are TGTGCCAGCAGTTATAGCGGGGCGGGCACCGGGGAGCTGTTTTTT. Protein sequence: CASSYSGAGTGELFF.